The 29 T cell receptor beta chains below come from one sample, sequenced in a study of T cell responses to AZD1222 COVID-19 vaccine. The data were produced by immunoSEQ multiplex PCR, yet TCRdb's version contains in-frame clones alone and is incomplete. The sample yields roughly 140,000 clones, approximately 89% seen once. The sample here was peripheral blood, taken on day 0 of AZD1222 vaccination. Receptors originate from an adult in good health.

This clone has only a few counts. The chain is built from TRBV6-6 and TRBJ1-5; TRBD1 aligns across 8 bases. The CDR3 runs 15 residues. V gave up 5 bases and J gave up 7 bases; unmatched junction bases: 10. Germline V gene sequence: CDR1 MNHNY, CDR2 SVGAGI (reference sequence). The DNA of the CDR3 is TGTGCCAGCAGTGATCGACAGGGGTGGGAGCAGCCCCAGCATTTT. Its translation is CASSDRQGWEQPQHF.

This chain joins TRBV28 and TRBJ1-1; the D is unclear. The CDR3 loop spans 12 amino acids. Trimming left V 2 bases short and J 8 bases short, with 9 bases between. Per germline, CDR1 MDHEN and CDR2 SYDVKM. The CDR3 DNA is TGTGCCAGCAGTTTAAACAGTGAGGAAGCTTTCTTT. This translates into CASSLNSEEAFF.

The V and J genes are TRBV27 and TRBJ2-2, with 10 bases that match TRBD2. V gave up 6 bases and J gave up 3 bases; unmatched junction bases: 7. Germline values: CDR1 MNHEY, CDR2 SMNVEV (reference sequence). CDR3 length equals 16 residues. This chain's CDR3 is CASRTASGSDTGELFF. CDR3 nucleotides: TGTGCCAGCAGGACGGCTAGCGGGAGTGACACCGGGGAGCTGTTTTTT.

This chain links TRBV21-1 with TRBJ1-2. TRBV21-1 is termed a pseudogene. CDR3 size: 15 residues. CDR3 amino acids: CASSPRGGSSYGYTF. CDR3 nucleotides: TGTGCCAGCAGCCCTCGGGGGGGCAGTAGCTATGGCTACACCTTC.

The V and J genes are TRBV7-8 and TRBJ1-3; no clear D gene. V was trimmed by 6 bases and J by 8 bases, leaving 14 bases between them. The CDR3 consists of 13 residues. Germline V gene lookup returns CDR1 SGHVS and CDR2 FQNEAQ. The CDR3 region has the DNA TGTGCCAGCAGTCGAAACTTAGCAGACACCATATATTTT. It translates to CASSRNLADTIYF.

The chain combines TRBV18 with TRBJ2-3; 9 bases fit TRBD2. This CDR3 has 15 amino acids. The germline V gene encodes CDR1 KGHSH and CDR2 LQKENI. The V gene end was trimmed by 3 bases and the J gene end by 4 bases; junction bases not matched to a gene: 5. The CDR3 region has the DNA TGTGCCAGCTCACCTAGCGGGAGAGGGGCAGATACGCAGTATTTT. It specifies CASSPSGRGADTQYF.

The V gene is TRBV12-3 or TRBV12-4, the J gene TRBJ1-1, with D tentatively TRBD1 (5 bases). The CDR3 consists of 13 residues. Trimming pared 7 bases from V and 2 bases from J, leaving 11 bases between. CDR3 DNA: TGTGCCAGCACCAAAGGGGTTAACACTGAAGCTTTCTTT. Translated: CASTKGVNTEAFF.

A single count supports this clone. The genes are TRBV12-3 or TRBV12-4 and TRBJ1-2; D remains unclear. This CDR3 region has 13 residues. Trimming left V 5 bases short and J 6 bases short, with 13 bases between. The CDR3 loop reads CASSPLPRDGYTF. The CDR3 DNA reads TGTGCCAGCAGTCCCCTTCCTAGGGATGGCTACACCTTC.

The V gene is TRBV11-2, the J gene TRBJ2-7; 8 bases are shared with TRBD1. Germline CDR1 is SGHAT and CDR2 is FQNNGV. The ends lost 5 bases at V and 1 base at J; junction bases unmatched: 10. This CDR3 has 16 residues. The CDR3 bases are TGTGCCAGCAGCGGACGGGGCAGGGGGCAATCCTACGAGCAGTACTTC. Its translation: CASSGRGRGQSYEQYF.

The gene calls are TRBV24-1 and TRBJ2-1; TRBD1 agrees at 11 bases. The CDR3 is 16 amino acids. V dropped 4 bases and J dropped 3; count of bases not matched to a gene: 4. Germline V gives CDR1 KGHDR, CDR2 SFDVKD. CDR3 sequence (DNA): TGTGCCACCAGTGACTCCGGGACAGGGGGCTACAATGAGCAGTTCTTC. Its protein is CATSDSGTGGYNEQFF.

The rearrangement uses TRBV29-1 and TRBJ2-5; a weak D match, TRBD2 (5 bases). This CDR3 is built from 12 residues. V lost 5 bases and J 4 bases, leaving 11 bases between the germline ends. CDR1 and CDR2 (germline): SQVTM, ANQGSEA. The CDR3 DNA is TGCAGCGTTAGCGCAGAGGGAGAGACCCAGTACTTC. Its translation: CSVSAEGETQYF.

This sequence joins TRBV27 and TRBJ1-1; 7 bases align to TRBD1. The junction had 7 bases not matched to a gene; V was cut back by 5 bases and J by 4 bases. Looked up from germline, CDR1 is MNHEY and CDR2 is SMNVEV (reference sequence). This CDR3 is built from 14 residues. CDR3 protein: CASSPRQGLTEAFF. CDR3 DNA: TGTGCCAGCAGTCCCCGACAGGGCCTCACTGAAGCTTTCTTT.

V gene TRBV4-2 combines with J gene TRBJ2-3; 12 nucleotides align to TRBD2. The germline V gene encodes CDR1 LGHNA and CDR2 YNFKEQ. This CDR3 is built from 16 residues. Trimming removed 4 bases from V and 2 bases from J; junction bases left unmatched: 4. The CDR3 DNA reads as TGTGCCAGCAGCCCTCGGACTAGCGGGACCACAGATACGCAGTATTTT. It specifies CASSPRTSGTTDTQYF.

The CDR3 is CASSANRDGDTEAFF. The DNA of the CDR3 is TGTGCCAGCAGCGCGAACCGGGACGGGGACACTGAAGCTTTCTTT. The chain combines TRBV9 with TRBJ1-1; possibly TRBD1 for D (5 bases). Germline CDR1 is SGDLS and CDR2 is YYNGEE. The CDR3 is 15 residues long. The ends were cut back, 3 bases at V and 3 bases at J, with 15 bases in the middle.

The J gene is TRBJ2-7, the V gene TRBV30, with 8 bases lining up with TRBD2. Germline CDR1 reads GTSNPN; CDR2 reads SVGIG (reference sequence). The length of the CDR3 is 13 residues. Trimming cost V 2 bases and J 5 bases; bases outside gene matches: 5. The chain's CDR3 is CAWSSLAGDEQYF. In DNA form, the CDR3 reads TGTGCCTGGAGTTCCCTAGCGGGCGACGAGCAGTACTTC.

V usage is TRBV15 and J usage is TRBJ1-4; no firm D call. The germline CDR1 and CDR2 sequences are LNHNV and YYDKDF (reference sequence). V lost 2 bases and J 6 bases, leaving 7 bases between the germline ends. The CDR3 has 13 amino acids. CDR3 sequence reads: CATSRTVDEKLFF. The CDR3 DNA sequence: TGTGCCACCAGCAGAACAGTAGATGAAAAACTGTTTTTT.

The chain recombines TRBV23-1 with TRBJ1-1; the D is unclear. TRBV23-1 is recorded as an ORF, its role being uncertain. Trimming took 2 bases from V and 0 from J, leaving 1 base between them. The CDR3 spans 12 residues. Here the CDR3 reads CASSQLNTEAFF. As DNA, the CDR3 is TGCGCCAGCAGTCAACTGAACACTGAAGCTTTCTTT.

The V and J genes are TRBV5-1 and TRBJ2-1, with TRBD2 matching 7 bases. Germline CDR1 is SGHRS and CDR2 is YFSETQ. V lost 2 bases, J lost 6 bases, and 5 bases stayed unmatched. This CDR3 contains 14 residues. In DNA form, the CDR3 reads TGCGCCAGCAGCTTAGCGGGAACCCTCAATGAGCAGTTCTTC. Its protein is CASSLAGTLNEQFF.

This clone came up once. The chain joins TRBV7-2 to TRBJ2-7; D perhaps matches TRBD2 (6 bases). Per germline, CDR1 SGHTA and CDR2 FQGNSA. The length of the CDR3 is 15 residues. The V end lost 5 bases, the J end lost 2 bases, and 16 bases lay between the germline ends. CDR3 nucleotides: TGTGCCAGCAGCCCCGGGGGAGACCTAACCTACGAGCAGTACTTC. Residues: CASSPGGDLTYEQYF.

The chain recombines TRBV3-1 (or the pseudogene TRBV3-2) with TRBJ2-3; the D call may be TRBD1 or TRBD2 (5 bases each). This CDR3 has 13 residues. V gave up 1 base and J gave up 3 bases, with 5 bases separating them. CDR1 and CDR2 from the germline V gene are LGHDT and YNNKEL (reference sequence). CDR3 loop: CASSQGGTDTQYF. The CDR3 DNA follows: TGTGCCAGCAGCCAAGGGGGGACAGATACGCAGTATTTT.

This clone was detected once. The rearrangement uses TRBV5-3 and TRBJ1-2; no definite D call. TRBV5-3 is known as an ORF, though its function is uncertain. Trimming stripped 3 bases from V and 3 bases from J, with 18 bases between. The CDR3 covers 16 residues. CDR3 region: CARSYVWDQRDYGYTF. CDR3 bases: TGTGCCAGAAGCTACGTGTGGGATCAGAGAGACTATGGCTACACCTTC.

This chain links TRBV12-1 with TRBJ2-6; TRBD1 was called by the table and not checked on the DNA. TRBV12-1 is a pseudogene locus. The CDR3 totals 17 residues. The CDR3 DNA is TGTGCCAGCAGCTTAAGTAGGGGCCGGCCTGGGGCCAACGTCCTGACTTTC. It encodes CASSLSRGRPGANVLTF.

CDR3 residues: CASSLRQGRGQPQHF. The CDR3 DNA follows: TGTGCCAGTAGTCTCCGACAGGGTAGAGGTCAGCCCCAGCATTTT. The chain has TRBV19 and TRBJ1-5; the match to TRBD1 covers 7 bases. Germline V gives CDR1 LNHDA, CDR2 SQIVND (reference sequence). Trimming cost V 5 bases and J 6 bases; bases outside gene matches: 10. This CDR3 has 15 amino acids.

The chain employs TRBV6-8 and TRBJ1-1; TRBD1 agrees at 7 bases. The V segment lost 4 bases and the J segment 1 base; nucleotides outside the gene matches: 15. The CDR3 spans 18 residues. Germline CDR1 is MNHGY and CDR2 is SAAAGT. The DNA of the CDR3 is TGTGCCAGCAGTTTGAAGGGACAGACAGCTATTAAGAACACTGAAGCTTTCTTT. Amino acid sequence: CASSLKGQTAIKNTEAFF.

The chain recombines TRBV5-1 with TRBJ1-5; no reliable D call. This CDR3 contains 14 residues. CDR1 and CDR2 (germline): SGHRS, YFSETQ. Trimming cost V 0 bases and J 3 bases, with 7 bases left between them. This chain's CDR3 is CASSLDHPNQPQHF. Here the CDR3 DNA reads TGCGCCAGCAGCTTGGACCATCCCAATCAGCCCCAGCATTTT.

This clone has just one count. The chain joins TRBV3-1 (or the pseudogene TRBV3-2) to TRBJ1-3; D remains unclear. Trimming pared 2 bases from V and 0 bases from J, leaving 8 bases between. CDR1 is LGHDT and CDR2 is YNNKEL in the germline V gene (reference sequence). The CDR3 totals 15 residues. As DNA, the CDR3 is TGTGCCAGCAGCCAATTAGCTCTCTCTGGAAACACCATATATTTT. This sequence encodes CASSQLALSGNTIYF.

J is TRBJ2-7 and V is TRBV6-2 or TRBV6-3; maybe TRBD2 (5 bases). Germline V gene data show CDR1 as MNHEY and CDR2 as SVGEGT. The CDR3 consists of 14 residues. V was trimmed by 2 bases and J by 2 bases, leaving 10 bases between them. DNA for the CDR3: TGTGCCAGCAGTTACGTGGCGGGTGCCTACGAGCAGTACTTC. Its translation: CASSYVAGAYEQYF.

The chain combines TRBV18 with TRBJ1-1; D unclear. The CDR3 contains 13 residues. CDR1 is KGHSH and CDR2 is LQKENI in the germline V gene. The germline V and J ends were trimmed by 6 bases and 1 base, with 9 bases remaining between them. The CDR3 here is CASSNQKNTEAFF. Here the CDR3 DNA reads TGTGCCAGCTCCAACCAGAAGAACACTGAAGCTTTCTTT.

This clone has just one count. The gene calls are TRBV28 and TRBJ1-3, with a weak D call TRBD1 (5 bases). With 3 bases removed from V and 5 bases from J, the gap between germline ends came to 14 bases. Germline V CDR1 and CDR2: MDHEN, SYDVKM. The CDR3 extends over 15 amino acids. The CDR3 is CASSLRGNLRNTIYF. As DNA, the CDR3 is TGTGCCAGCAGTTTGCGGGGGAATCTGCGAAACACCATATATTTT.